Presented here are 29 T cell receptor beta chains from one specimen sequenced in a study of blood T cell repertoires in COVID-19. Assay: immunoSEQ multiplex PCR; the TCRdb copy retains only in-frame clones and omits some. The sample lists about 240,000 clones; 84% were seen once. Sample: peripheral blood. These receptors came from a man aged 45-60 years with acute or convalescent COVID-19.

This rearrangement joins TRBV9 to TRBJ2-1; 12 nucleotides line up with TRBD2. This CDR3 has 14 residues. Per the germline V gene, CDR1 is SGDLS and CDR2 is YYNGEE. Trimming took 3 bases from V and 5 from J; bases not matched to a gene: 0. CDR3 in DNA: TGTGCCAGCAGCGGGACTAGCGGGAACAATGAGCAGTTCTTC. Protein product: CASSGTSGNNEQFF.

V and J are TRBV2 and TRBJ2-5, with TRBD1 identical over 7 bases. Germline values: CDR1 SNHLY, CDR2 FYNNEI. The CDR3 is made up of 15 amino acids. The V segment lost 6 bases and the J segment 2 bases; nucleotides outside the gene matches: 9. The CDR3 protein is CASSAQGNSQETQYF. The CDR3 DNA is TGTGCCAGCAGCGCACAGGGGAATTCACAAGAGACCCAGTACTTC. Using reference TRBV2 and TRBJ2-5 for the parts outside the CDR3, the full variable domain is EPEVTQTPSHQVTQMGQEVILRCVPISNHLYFYWYRQILGQKVEFLVSFYNNEISEKSEIFDDQFSVERPDGSNFTLKIRSTKLEDSAMYFCASSAQGNSQETQYFGPGTRLLVL.

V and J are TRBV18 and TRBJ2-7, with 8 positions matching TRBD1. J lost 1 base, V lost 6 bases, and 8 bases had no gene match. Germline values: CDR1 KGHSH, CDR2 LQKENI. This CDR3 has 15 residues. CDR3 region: CASSPPTGVSYEQYF. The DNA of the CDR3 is TGTGCCAGCTCGCCTCCGACAGGGGTGTCCTACGAGCAGTACTTC.

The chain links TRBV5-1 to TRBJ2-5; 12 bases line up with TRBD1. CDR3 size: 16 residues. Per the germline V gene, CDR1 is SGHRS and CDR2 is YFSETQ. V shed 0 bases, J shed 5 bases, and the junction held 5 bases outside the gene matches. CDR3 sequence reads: CASSLAGQGAAETQYF. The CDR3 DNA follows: TGCGCCAGCAGCTTGGCGGGACAGGGGGCCGCGGAGACCCAGTACTTC.

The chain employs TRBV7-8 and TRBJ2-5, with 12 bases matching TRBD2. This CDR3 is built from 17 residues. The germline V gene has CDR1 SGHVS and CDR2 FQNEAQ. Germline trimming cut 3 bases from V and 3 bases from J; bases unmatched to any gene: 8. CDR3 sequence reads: CASSFPLAGGQEETQYF. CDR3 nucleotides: TGTGCCAGCAGCTTTCCCCTAGCGGGGGGGCAAGAAGAGACCCAGTACTTC.

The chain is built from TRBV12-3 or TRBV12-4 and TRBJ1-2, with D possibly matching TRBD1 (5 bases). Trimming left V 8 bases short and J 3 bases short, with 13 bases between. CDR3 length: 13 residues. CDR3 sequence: CASSIRGDYGYTF. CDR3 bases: TGTGCCAGCTCAATAAGGGGTGACTATGGCTACACCTTC.

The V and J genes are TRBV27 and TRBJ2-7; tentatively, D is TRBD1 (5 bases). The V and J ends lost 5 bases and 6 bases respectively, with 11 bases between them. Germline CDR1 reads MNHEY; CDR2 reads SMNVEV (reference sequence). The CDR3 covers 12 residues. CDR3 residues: CASSMQGSEQYF. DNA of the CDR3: TGTGCCAGCAGTATGCAGGGTAGCGAGCAGTACTTC.

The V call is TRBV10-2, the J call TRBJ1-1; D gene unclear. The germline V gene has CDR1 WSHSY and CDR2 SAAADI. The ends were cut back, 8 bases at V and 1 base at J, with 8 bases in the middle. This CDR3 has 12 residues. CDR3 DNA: TGCGCCAGCTGCCGCGGGAACACTGAAGCTTTCTTT. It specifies CASCRGNTEAFF.

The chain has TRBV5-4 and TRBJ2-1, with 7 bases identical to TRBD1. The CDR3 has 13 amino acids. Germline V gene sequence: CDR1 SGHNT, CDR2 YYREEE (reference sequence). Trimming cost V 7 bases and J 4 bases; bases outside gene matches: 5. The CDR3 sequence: CASVGQAYNEQFF. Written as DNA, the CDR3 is TGTGCCAGCGTAGGACAGGCATACAATGAGCAGTTCTTC.

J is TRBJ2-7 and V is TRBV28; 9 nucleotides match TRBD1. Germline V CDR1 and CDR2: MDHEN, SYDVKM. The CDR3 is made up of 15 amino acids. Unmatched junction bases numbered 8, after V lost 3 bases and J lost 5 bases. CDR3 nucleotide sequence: TGTGCCAGCAGTTTTGCCGGGACAGGGTTCCACGAGCAGTACTTC. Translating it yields CASSFAGTGFHEQYF. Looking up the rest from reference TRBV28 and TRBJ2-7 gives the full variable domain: DVKVTQSSRYLVKRTGEKVFLECVQDMDHENMFWYRQDPGLGLRLIYFSYDVKMKEKGDIPEGYSVSREKKERFSLILESASTNQTSMYLCASSFAGTGFHEQYFGPGTRLTVT.

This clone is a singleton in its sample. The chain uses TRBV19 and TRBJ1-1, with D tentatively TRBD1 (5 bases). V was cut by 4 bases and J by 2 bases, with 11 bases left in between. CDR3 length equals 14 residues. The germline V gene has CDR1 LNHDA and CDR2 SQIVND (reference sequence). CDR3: CASSTGTLNTEAFF. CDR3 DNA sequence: TGTGCCAGTAGTACCGGGACTCTAAACACTGAAGCTTTCTTT.

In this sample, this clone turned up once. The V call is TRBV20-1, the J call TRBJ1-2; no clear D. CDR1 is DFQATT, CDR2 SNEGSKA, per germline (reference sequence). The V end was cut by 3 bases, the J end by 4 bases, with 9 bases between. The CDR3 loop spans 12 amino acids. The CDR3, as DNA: TGCAGTGCTAGTGGCGGGGTCTATGGCTACACCTTC. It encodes CSASGGVYGYTF.

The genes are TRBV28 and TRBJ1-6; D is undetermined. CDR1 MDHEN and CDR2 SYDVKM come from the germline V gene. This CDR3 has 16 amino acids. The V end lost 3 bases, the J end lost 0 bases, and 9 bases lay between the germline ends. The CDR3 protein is CASSFVRSSYNSPLHF. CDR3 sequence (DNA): TGTGCCAGCAGTTTCGTCAGAAGCTCCTATAATTCACCCCTCCACTTT.

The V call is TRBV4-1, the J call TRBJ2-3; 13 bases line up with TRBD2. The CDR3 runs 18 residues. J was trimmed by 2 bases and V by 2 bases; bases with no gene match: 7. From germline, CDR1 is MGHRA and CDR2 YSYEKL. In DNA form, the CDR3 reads TGCGCCAGCAGCCAACGGACTAGCGGGGGAGTTTACACAGATACGCAGTATTTT. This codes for CASSQRTSGGVYTDTQYF.

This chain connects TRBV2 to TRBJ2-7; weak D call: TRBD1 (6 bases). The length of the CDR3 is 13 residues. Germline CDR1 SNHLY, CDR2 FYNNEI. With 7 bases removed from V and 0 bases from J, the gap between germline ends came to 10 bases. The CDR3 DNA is TGTGCCAGCAAGCCAGGGGACTCCTACGAGCAGTACTTC. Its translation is CASKPGDSYEQYF.

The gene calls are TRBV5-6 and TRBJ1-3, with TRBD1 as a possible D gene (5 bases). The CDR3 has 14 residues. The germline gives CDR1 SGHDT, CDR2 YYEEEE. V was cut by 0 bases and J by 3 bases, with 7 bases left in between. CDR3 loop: CASSLEGIGNTIYF. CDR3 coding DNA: TGTGCCAGCAGCTTGGAGGGGATTGGAAACACCATATATTTT.

In DNA form, the CDR3 reads TGTGCCAGCAGTTCCTGGAGGGGTCTTTATTCACCCCTCCACTTT. This codes for CASSSWRGLYSPLHF. The V and J genes are TRBV11-2 and TRBJ1-6, with D tentatively TRBD1 (5 bases). CDR3 size: 15 residues. CDR1 is SGHAT, CDR2 FQNNGV, per germline. Trimming stripped 6 bases from V and 8 bases from J, with 17 bases between. The full variable domain, with the rest looked up from reference TRBV11-2 and TRBJ1-6, is EAGVAQSPRYKIIEKRQSVAFWCNPISGHATLYWYQQILGQGPKLLIQFQNNGVVDDSQLPKDRFSAERLKGVDSTLKIQPAKLEDSAVYLCASSSWRGLYSPLHFGNGTRLTVT.

This CDR3 is CATSREMARGIAFF. The CDR3 nucleotides read TGTGCCACCAGCAGAGAGATGGCCAGAGGAATTGCTTTCTTT. The chain uses TRBV15 and TRBJ1-1; no clear D gene. This CDR3 region has 14 residues. The ends were cut back, 0 bases at V and 11 bases at J, with 16 bases in the middle. CDR1 and CDR2 (germline): LNHNV, YYDKDF (reference sequence).

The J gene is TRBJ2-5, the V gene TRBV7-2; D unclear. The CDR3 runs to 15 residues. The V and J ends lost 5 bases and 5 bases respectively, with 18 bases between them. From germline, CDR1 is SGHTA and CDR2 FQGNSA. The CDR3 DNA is TGTGCCAGCAGCGACTTCCCAACCCTTCGTGAGACCCAGTACTTC. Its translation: CASSDFPTLRETQYF.

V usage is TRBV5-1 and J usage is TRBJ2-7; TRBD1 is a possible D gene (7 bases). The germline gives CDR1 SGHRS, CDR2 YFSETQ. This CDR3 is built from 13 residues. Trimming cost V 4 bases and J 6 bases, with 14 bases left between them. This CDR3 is CASSQGQEGEQYF. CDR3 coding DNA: TGCGCCAGCAGCCAAGGACAGGAGGGCGAGCAGTACTTC.

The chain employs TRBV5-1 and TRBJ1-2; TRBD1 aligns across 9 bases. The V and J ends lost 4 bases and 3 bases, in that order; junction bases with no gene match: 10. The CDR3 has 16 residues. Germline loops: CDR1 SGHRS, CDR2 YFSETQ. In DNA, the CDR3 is TGCGCCAGCAGCGTCACCGGGACAGGGTACGACTATGGCTACACCTTC. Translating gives CASSVTGTGYDYGYTF.

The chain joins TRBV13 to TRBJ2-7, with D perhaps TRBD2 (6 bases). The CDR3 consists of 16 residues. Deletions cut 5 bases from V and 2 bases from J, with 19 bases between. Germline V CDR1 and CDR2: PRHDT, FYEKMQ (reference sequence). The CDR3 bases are TGTGCCAGCAGCCCCCGGGGAGGAACGGGACCCTACGAGCAGTACTTC. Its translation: CASSPRGGTGPYEQYF.

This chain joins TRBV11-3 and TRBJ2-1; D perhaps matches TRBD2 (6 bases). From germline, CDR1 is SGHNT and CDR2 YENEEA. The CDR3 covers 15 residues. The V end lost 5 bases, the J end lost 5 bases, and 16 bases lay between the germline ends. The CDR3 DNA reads TGTGCCAGCAGCCCACCCCGCGGGGTCAACAATGAGCAGTTCTTC. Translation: CASSPPRGVNNEQFF.

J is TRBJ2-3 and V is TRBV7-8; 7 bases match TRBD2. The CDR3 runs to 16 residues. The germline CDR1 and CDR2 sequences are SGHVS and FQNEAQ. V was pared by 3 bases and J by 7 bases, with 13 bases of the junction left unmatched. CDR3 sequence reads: CASSFPPPTSDHTQYF. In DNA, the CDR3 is TGTGCCAGCAGCTTTCCCCCCCCCACTAGCGACCATACGCAGTATTTT.

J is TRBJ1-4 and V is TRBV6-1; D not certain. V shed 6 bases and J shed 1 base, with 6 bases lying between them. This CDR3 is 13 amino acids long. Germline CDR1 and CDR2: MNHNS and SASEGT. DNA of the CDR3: TGTGCCAGCAGAGACATAACTAATGAAAAACTGTTTTTT. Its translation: CASRDITNEKLFF.

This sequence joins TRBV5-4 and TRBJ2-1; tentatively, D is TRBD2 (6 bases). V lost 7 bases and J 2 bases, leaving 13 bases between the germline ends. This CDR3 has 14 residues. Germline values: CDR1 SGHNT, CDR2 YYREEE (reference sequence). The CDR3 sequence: CASLARLAYNEQFF. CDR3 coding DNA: TGTGCCAGCCTAGCGAGACTAGCCTACAATGAGCAGTTCTTC.

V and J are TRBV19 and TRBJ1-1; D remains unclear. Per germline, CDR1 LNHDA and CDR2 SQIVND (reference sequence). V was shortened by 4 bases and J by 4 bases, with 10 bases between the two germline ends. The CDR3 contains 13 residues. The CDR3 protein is CASSTATGTEAFF. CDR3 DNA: TGTGCCAGTAGTACAGCTACGGGCACTGAAGCTTTCTTT. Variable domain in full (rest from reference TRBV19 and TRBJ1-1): DGGITQSPKYLFRKEGQNVTLSCEQNLNHDAMYWYRQDPGQGLRLIYYSQIVNDFQKGDIAEGYSVSREKKESFPLTVTSAQKNPTAFYLCASSTATGTEAFFGQGTRLTVV.

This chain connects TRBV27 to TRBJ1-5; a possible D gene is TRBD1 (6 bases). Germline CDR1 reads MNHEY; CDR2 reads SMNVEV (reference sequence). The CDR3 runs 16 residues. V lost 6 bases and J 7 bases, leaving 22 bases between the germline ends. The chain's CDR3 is CASSHTTGNFGQPQHF. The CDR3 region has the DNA TGTGCCAGCAGCCACACCACAGGGAATTTCGGGCAGCCCCAGCATTTT.

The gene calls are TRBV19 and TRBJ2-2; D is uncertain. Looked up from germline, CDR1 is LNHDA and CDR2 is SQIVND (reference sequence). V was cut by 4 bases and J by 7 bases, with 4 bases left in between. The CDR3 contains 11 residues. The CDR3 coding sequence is TGTGCCAGTAGTACCGGCGGGGAGCTGTTTTTT. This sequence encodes CASSTGGELFF.